Shown below are 10 T cell receptor beta chains from a single sample sequenced in a study of STAT3 mutations in large granular lymphocyte leukemia. The study, taken as a whole, reports: In T-cell large granular lymphocyte leukemia, about half of patients showed multiple immunodominant subclonotypes.

This table comes from immunoSEQ multiplex PCR, and its TCRdb copy is limited to in-frame clones, with some not included. The sample has approximately 2,400 clones; around two thirds are singletons. Their antigen targets remain unknown. Source material: peripheral blood mononuclear cells. The origin of the receptors is a woman in her fifties or sixties with T-cell large granular lymphocyte leukemia. Some clones in this sample may be carry-over from other donors' samples.

The table lists this clone with a count of one. The J gene is TRBJ2-5, the V gene TRBV5-1; a weak D match, TRBD2 (5 bases). Trimming took off 0 bases at V and 5 bases at J, with 11 bases between the two ends. This CDR3 spans 14 amino acids. The germline V gene encodes CDR1 SGHRS and CDR2 YFSETQ. DNA for the CDR3: TGCGCCAGCAGCTTGGGTGGAGGAAGGGAGACCCAGTACTTC. Protein product: CASSLGGGRETQYF.

V gene TRBV5-1 combines with J gene TRBJ2-7; D is uncertain. Trimming removed 0 bases at V and 3 bases at J, with 4 bases between. This CDR3 region has 12 residues. The germline V gene has CDR1 SGHRS and CDR2 YFSETQ. CDR3 coding DNA: TGCGCCAGCAGCTTGGATGGCTACGAGCAGTACTTC. Residues: CASSLDGYEQYF. Complete variable domain (other parts from reference TRBV5-1 and TRBJ2-7): KAGVTQTPRYLIKTRGQQVTLSCSPISGHRSVSWYQQTPGQGLQFLFEYFSETQRNKGNFPGRFSGRQFSNSRSEMNVSTLELGDSALYLCASSLDGYEQYFGPGTRLTVT.

This clone is a singleton in its sample. J is TRBJ2-1 and V is TRBV5-1, with no clear D. This CDR3 has 13 residues. Germline-derived CDR1 and CDR2 are SGHRS and YFSETQ. V shed 1 base and J shed 9 bases, with 11 bases lying between them. The CDR3 DNA follows: TGCGCCAGCAGCTTGTCCACGTTGGGTGAGCAGTTCTTC. Its protein is CASSLSTLGEQFF.

This clone occurred a few times. The genes are TRBV9 and TRBJ2-1; TRBD2 might be the D (6 bases). V lost 3 bases and J lost 6, with 7 bases in between. The CDR3 length is 12 residues. Germline CDR1 reads SGDLS; CDR2 reads YYNGEE. The CDR3 spells CASSAGGNEQFF. Here the CDR3 DNA reads TGTGCCAGCAGCGCCGGGGGCAATGAGCAGTTCTTC.

In its sample, this clone was seen a few times. This CDR3 is CASSGRSEPQHF. CDR3 bases: TGTGCCAGCAGTGGCCGAAGTGAGCCCCAGCATTTT. The V gene is TRBV25-1, the J gene TRBJ1-5; no clear D. Trimming left V 4 bases short and J 8 bases short, with 9 bases between. The V gene's germline CDR1 is MGHDK and CDR2 SYGVNS. There are 12 residues in the CDR3. The complete variable domain, with remaining parts taken from reference TRBV25-1 and TRBJ1-5, reads EADIYQTPRYLVIGTGKKITLECSQTMGHDKMYWYQQDPGMELHLIHYSYGVNSTEKGDLSSESTVSRIRTEHFPLTLESARPSHTSQYLCASSGRSEPQHFGDGTRLSIL.

The chain recombines TRBV7-2 with TRBJ1-2; the D gene is possibly TRBD1 (5 bases). V dropped 5 bases and J dropped 9 bases, with 13 bases sitting between them. CDR1 SGHTA and CDR2 FQGNSA come from the germline V gene. This CDR3 spans 12 amino acids. CDR3 coding DNA: TGTGCCAGCAGCGTTCCGGGACTAAGCTACACCTTC. This codes for CASSVPGLSYTF.

V usage is TRBV6-5 and J usage is TRBJ1-1; TRBD1 might be the D (5 bases). CDR3 length: 14 amino acids. Germline V CDR1 and CDR2: MNHEY, SVGAGI. Trimming stripped 5 bases from V and 1 base from J, with 11 bases between. DNA of the CDR3: TGTGCCAGCAGTCCGTCAGACAGGAACACTGAAGCTTTCTTT. It specifies CASSPSDRNTEAFF.

The rearrangement uses TRBV6-1 and TRBJ2-7, with 9 bases fitting TRBD1. The CDR3 is 16 amino acids. The germline CDR1 and CDR2 sequences are MNHNS and SASEGT. V dropped 0 bases and J dropped 0; count of bases not matched to a gene: 3. The CDR3 is CASSEAYRGHSYEQYF. The CDR3 DNA is TGTGCCAGCAGTGAAGCATACAGGGGGCACTCCTACGAGCAGTACTTC.

The V and J genes are TRBV5-1 and TRBJ2-2; 11 bases align to TRBD2. The CDR3 covers 18 residues. In germline, CDR1 is SGHRS, CDR2 YFSETQ. With 2 bases clipped from V and 0 bases from J, the junction kept 6 bases outside the gene matches. Here the CDR3 reads CASSLGLAGGANTGELFF. CDR3 nucleotides: TGCGCCAGCAGCTTAGGGCTAGCGGGAGGCGCGAACACCGGGGAGCTGTTTTTT.

J is TRBJ1-2 and V is TRBV15, with 7 bases fitting TRBD1. Germline loops: CDR1 LNHNV, CDR2 YYDKDF (reference sequence). This CDR3 has 13 residues. Trimming removed 3 bases from V and 10 bases from J; junction bases left unmatched: 8. CDR3 region: CATSRDRKGLYTF. In DNA form, the CDR3 reads TGTGCCACCAGCAGGGACAGGAAGGGACTCTACACCTTC.